The rows below give T cell receptor beta chains drawn from one sample of a study of blood T cells in healthy people across ages. TCRdb re-called the 5' RACE reads through MiXCR, storing one row per CDR3 protein. This table has 450,000 to 600,000 distinct CDR3 sequences, over 25% appearing once. The same sample was also used in a study of T cells of mothers and their children.

The sequenced material came from blood. These receptors were obtained from a boy younger than 10 in good health. Each CDR3 is given with its conserved first and last residue. The order of the fields is V gene, D gene, clone size, J gene, CDR3 DNA, CDR3 protein. D genes are given only for firm matches. Not all rows give a size; the values are once, few, many and, for expanded clones, a class.

V: TRBV12-3/TRBV12-4
D: .
size: many
J: TRBJ2-7
DNA: TGTGCCAGCAGTTTACGCTTTGTTTTGGGGGTGGGAGGATTCTCCTACGAGCAGTACTTC
CDR3: CASSLRFVLGVGGFSYEQYF

V: TRBV25-1
D: .
size: few
J: TRBJ2-5
DNA: TGTGCCAGCAGTGAACCGGGGCCGGGGGAGACCCAGTACTTC
CDR3: CASSEPGPGETQYF

V: TRBV12-3/TRBV12-4
D: .
size: .
J: TRBJ2-4
DNA: TGTGCCAGCAGTTTAGCTCAACTGCACATTCAGTACTTC
CDR3: CASSLAQLHIQYF

V: TRBV7-2
D: .
size: few
J: TRBJ2-3
DNA: TGTGCCAGCAGCTTCATGGGTTACAGTTCCACAGATACGCAGTATTTT
CDR3: CASSFMGYSSTDTQYF

V: TRBV13
D: TRBD2
size: .
J: TRBJ2-7
DNA: TGTGCCAGCAGGGATACTAGCGGGGGCTACGAGCAGTACTTC
CDR3: CASRDTSGGYEQYF

V: TRBV9
D: .
size: few
J: TRBJ2-1
DNA: TGTGCCCCCACACTGAATGAGCAGTTCTTC
CDR3: CAPTLNEQFF

V: TRBV9
D: TRBD2
size: .
J: TRBJ2-5
DNA: TGTGCCAGCAGCGGGGGGGGGGACCCCGTGTTGGAGACCCAGTACTTC
CDR3: CASSGGGDPVLETQYF

V: TRBV14
D: .
size: few
J: TRBJ2-7
DNA: TGTGCCAGCAGCCAAGGGACCGAGCAGTACTTC
CDR3: CASSQGTEQYF

V: TRBV2
D: .
size: .
J: TRBJ2-2
DNA: TGTGCCAGCAGTGAAGAACAGGCTCACGGGGAGCTGTTTTTT
CDR3: CASSEEQAHGELFF

V: TRBV11-2
D: .
size: few
J: TRBJ2-5
DNA: TGTGCCAGCAGCTCGGCAGCCGGGGAAGGGGCCCAGTACTTC
CDR3: CASSSAAGEGAQYF